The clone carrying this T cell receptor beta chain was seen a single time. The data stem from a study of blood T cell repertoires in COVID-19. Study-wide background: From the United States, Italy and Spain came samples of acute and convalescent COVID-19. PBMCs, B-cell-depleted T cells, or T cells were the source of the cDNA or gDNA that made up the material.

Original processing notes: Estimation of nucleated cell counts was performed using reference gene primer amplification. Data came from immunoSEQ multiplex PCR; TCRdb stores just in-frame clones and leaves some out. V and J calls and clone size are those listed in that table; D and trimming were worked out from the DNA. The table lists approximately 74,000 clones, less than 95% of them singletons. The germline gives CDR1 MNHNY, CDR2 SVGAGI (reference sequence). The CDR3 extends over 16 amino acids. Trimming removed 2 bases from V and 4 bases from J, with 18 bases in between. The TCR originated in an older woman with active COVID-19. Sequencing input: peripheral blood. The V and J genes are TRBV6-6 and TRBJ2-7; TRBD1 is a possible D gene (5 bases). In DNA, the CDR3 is TGTGCCAGCAGTTACGTCCCGGGCGGCGCAGGGTACGAGCAGTACTTC. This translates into CASSYVPGGAGYEQYF.